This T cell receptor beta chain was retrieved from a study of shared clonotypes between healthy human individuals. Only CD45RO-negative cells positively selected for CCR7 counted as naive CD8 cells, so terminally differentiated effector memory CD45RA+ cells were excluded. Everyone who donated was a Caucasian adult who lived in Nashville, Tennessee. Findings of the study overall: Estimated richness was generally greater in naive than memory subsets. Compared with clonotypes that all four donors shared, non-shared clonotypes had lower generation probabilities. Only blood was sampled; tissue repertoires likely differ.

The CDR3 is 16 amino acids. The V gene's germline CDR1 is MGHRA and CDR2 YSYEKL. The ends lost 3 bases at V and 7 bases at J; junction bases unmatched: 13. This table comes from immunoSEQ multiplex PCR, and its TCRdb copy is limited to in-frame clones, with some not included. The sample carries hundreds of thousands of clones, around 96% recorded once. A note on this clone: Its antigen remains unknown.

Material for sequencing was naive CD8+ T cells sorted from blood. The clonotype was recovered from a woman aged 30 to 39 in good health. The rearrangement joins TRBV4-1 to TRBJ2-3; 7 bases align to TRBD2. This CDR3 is CASSHSGGPGGYTQYF. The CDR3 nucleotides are TGCGCCAGCAGCCACTCCGGGGGACCGGGAGGATATACGCAGTATTTT.